This is a list of T cell receptor beta chains from one sample in a study of cytomegalovirus exposure and HLA in healthy donors. The data were produced by immunoSEQ multiplex PCR, yet TCRdb's version contains in-frame clones alone and is incomplete. In the table there are 100,000 to 150,000 clones, about two thirds of which are singletons. Sequencing was carried out using PBMCs. The receptors originated from a woman aged 55-70 years in good health and CMV-seropositive. Both conserved end residues are part of each CDR3. A D gene is named only where the DNA matches it firmly. For some rows the clone size is stated as once, few or many, or as a class when expanded; others skip it.

J: TRBJ2-7; V: TRBV6-6; size: few; D: -; CDR3: CASSYAEGGYEQYF; DNA: TGTGCCAGCAGTTACGCCGAAGGGGGCTACGAGCAGTACTTC
J: TRBJ2-3; V: TRBV7-2; size: once; D: TRBD1; CDR3: CASSLLLQGAGTDTQYF; DNA: TGTGCCAGCAGCTTACTTTTACAGGGGGCTGGGACAGATACGCAGTATTTT
J: TRBJ1-2; V: TRBV10-1; size: -; D: TRBD1; CDR3: CARAGTGRSYTF; DNA: TGCGCCAGGGCCGGGACAGGGAGAAGCTACACCTTC
J: TRBJ2-5; V: TRBV4-1; size: -; D: TRBD1; CDR3: CASSMGQRYQETQYF; DNA: TGCGCCAGCAGTATGGGACAGAGGTACCAAGAGACCCAGTACTTC
J: TRBJ1-2; V: TRBV5-6; size: -; D: -; CDR3: CASSPGPYGYTF; DNA: TGTGCCAGCAGCCCTGGGCCGTATGGCTACACCTTC
J: TRBJ2-3; V: TRBV7-2; size: -; D: -; CDR3: CASSLYTDTQYF; DNA: TGTGCCAGCAGCTTATACACAGATACGCAGTATTTT
J: TRBJ2-5; V: TRBV11-2; size: -; D: TRBD1; CDR3: CASSLDLGQGKEETQYF; DNA: TGTGCCAGCAGCTTAGATCTGGGACAGGGAAAGGAAGAGACCCAGTACTTC
J: TRBJ2-5; V: TRBV9; size: few; D: -; CDR3: CASSVGGRETQYF; DNA: TGTGCCAGCAGCGTAGGGGGGCGAGAGACCCAGTACTTC
J: TRBJ2-7; V: TRBV14; size: -; D: -; CDR3: CASSPRTAYEQYF; DNA: TGTGCCAGCAGCCCTAGGACTGCTTACGAGCAGTACTTC
J: TRBJ1-1; V: TRBV19; size: -; D: -; CDR3: CASSISQGARGAFF; DNA: TGTGCCAGTAGTATCTCACAGGGAGCGAGAGGGGCTTTCTTT
J: TRBJ2-1; V: TRBV29-1; size: -; D: -; CDR3: CSVERGGNEQFF; DNA: TGCAGCGTTGAAAGAGGGGGCAATGAGCAGTTCTTC
J: TRBJ2-7; V: TRBV11-2; size: -; D: TRBD2; CDR3: CASSLAAGGPYEQYF; DNA: TGTGCCAGCAGCTTAGCAGCGGGGGGGCCCTACGAGCAGTACTTC
J: TRBJ2-3; V: TRBV5-1; size: -; D: -; CDR3: CASSLGRESRADTQYF; DNA: TGCGCCAGCAGCTTGGGTAGGGAGTCGCGGGCAGATACGCAGTATTTT
J: TRBJ1-1; V: TRBV11-2; size: -; D: -; CDR3: CASSPERGKTMNTEAFF; DNA: TGTGCCAGCAGCCCCGAAAGGGGGAAAACCATGAACACTGAAGCTTTCTTT
J: TRBJ2-7; V: TRBV5-8; size: -; D: -; CDR3: CASSFTLNSEQYF; DNA: TGTGCCAGCAGCTTCACCCTCAACAGTGAGCAGTACTTC